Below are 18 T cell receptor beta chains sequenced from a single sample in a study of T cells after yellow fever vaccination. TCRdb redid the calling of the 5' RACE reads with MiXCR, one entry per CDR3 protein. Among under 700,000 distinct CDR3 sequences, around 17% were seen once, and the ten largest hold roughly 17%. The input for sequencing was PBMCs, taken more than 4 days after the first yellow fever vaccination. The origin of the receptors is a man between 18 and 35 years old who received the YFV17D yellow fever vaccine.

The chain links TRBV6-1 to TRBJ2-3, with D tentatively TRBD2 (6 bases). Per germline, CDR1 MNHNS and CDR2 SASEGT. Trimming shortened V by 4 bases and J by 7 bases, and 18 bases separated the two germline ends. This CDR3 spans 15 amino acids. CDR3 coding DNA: TGTGCCAGCAGTGTCCGCGGGGCAGATCAATATACGCAGTATTTT. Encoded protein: CASSVRGADQYTQYF.

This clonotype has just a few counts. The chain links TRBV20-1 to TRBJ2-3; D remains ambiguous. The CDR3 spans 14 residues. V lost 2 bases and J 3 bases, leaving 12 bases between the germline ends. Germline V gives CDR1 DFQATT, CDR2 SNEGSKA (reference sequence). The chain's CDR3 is CSARPPLHTDTQYF. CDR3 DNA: TGCAGTGCTAGACCCCCTCTACATACAGATACGCAGTATTTT.

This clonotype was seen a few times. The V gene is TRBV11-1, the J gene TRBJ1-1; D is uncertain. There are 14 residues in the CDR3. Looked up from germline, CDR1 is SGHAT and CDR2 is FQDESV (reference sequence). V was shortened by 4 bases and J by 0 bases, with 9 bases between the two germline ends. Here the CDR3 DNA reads TGTGCCAGCAGCTCGAGGGCCTTGAACACTGAAGCTTTCTTT. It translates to CASSSRALNTEAFF.

CDR3 sequence reads: CASSLVGRGEQYF. The CDR3 coding sequence is TGCGCCAGCAGCTTGGTTGGCAGGGGCGAGCAGTACTTC. The genes are TRBV5-1 and TRBJ2-7, with D possibly matching TRBD1 (6 bases). V lost 0 bases and J lost 6, with 10 bases in between. CDR1 and CDR2 from the germline V gene are SGHRS and YFSETQ. This CDR3 is 13 amino acids long.

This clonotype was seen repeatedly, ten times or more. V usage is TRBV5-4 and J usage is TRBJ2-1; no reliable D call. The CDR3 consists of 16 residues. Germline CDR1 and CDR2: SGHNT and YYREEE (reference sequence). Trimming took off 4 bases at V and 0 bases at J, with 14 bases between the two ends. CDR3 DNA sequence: TGTGCCAGCAGCCCCCTCTGGGGTAGCTCCTACAATGAGCAGTTCTTC. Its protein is CASSPLWGSSYNEQFF.

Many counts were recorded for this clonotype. CDR3 bases: TGCGCCAGCAGCTTGGAGGGACAGGGGGCAGATACGCAGTATTTT. Translating gives CASSLEGQGADTQYF. The rearrangement joins TRBV5-1 to TRBJ2-3, with 11 bases fitting TRBD1. In germline, CDR1 is SGHRS, CDR2 YFSETQ. V was pared by 0 bases and J by 4 bases, with 1 base of the junction left unmatched. The CDR3 contains 15 residues. Together with reference TRBV5-1 and TRBJ2-3, the CDR3 gives the full variable domain: KAGVTQTPRYLIKTRGQQVTLSCSPISGHRSVSWYQQTPGQGLQFLFEYFSETQRNKGNFPGRFSGRQFSNSRSEMNVSTLELGDSALYLCASSLEGQGADTQYFGPGTRLTVL.

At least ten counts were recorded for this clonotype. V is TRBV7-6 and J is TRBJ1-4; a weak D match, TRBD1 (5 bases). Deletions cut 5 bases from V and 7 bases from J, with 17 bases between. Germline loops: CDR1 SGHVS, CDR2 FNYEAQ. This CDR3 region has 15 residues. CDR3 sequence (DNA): TGTGCCAGCAGCCCATATTCGGGGGAGCTTGAAAAACTGTTTTTT. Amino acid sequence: CASSPYSGELEKLFF.

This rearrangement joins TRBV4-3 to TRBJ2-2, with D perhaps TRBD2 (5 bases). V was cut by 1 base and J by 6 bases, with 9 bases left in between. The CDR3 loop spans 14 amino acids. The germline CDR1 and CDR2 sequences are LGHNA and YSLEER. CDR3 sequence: CASSQVRVPGELFF. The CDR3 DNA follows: TGCGCCAGCAGCCAAGTGAGGGTTCCCGGGGAGCTGTTTTTT.

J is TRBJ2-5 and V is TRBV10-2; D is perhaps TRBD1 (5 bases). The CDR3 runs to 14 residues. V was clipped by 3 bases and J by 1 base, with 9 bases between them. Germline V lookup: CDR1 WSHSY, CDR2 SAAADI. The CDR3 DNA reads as TGCGCCAGCAGTGAAAACAGGTTCCAAGAGACCCAGTACTTC. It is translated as CASSENRFQETQYF.

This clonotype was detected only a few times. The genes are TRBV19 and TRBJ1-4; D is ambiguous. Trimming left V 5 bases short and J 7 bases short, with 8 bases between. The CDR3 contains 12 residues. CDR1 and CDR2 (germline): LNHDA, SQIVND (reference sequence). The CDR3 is CASSLFAEKLFF. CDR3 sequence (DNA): TGTGCCAGTAGTCTATTTGCTGAAAAACTGTTTTTT. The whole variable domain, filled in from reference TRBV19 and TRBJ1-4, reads DGGITQSPKYLFRKEGQNVTLSCEQNLNHDAMYWYRQDPGQGLRLIYYSQIVNDFQKGDIAEGYSVSREKKESFPLTVTSAQKNPTAFYLCASSLFAEKLFFGSGTQLSVL.

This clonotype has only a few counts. The CDR3 loop is CATTGTGDQPQHF. DNA for the CDR3: TGTGCCACTACCGGGACAGGGGATCAGCCCCAGCATTTT. The V call is TRBV15, the J call TRBJ1-5; 10 positions agree with TRBD1. J was trimmed by 5 bases and V by 9 bases; bases with no gene match: 4. The CDR3 is made up of 13 amino acids. Germline assignment: CDR1 LNHNV and CDR2 YYDKDF (reference sequence). The whole variable domain, filled in from reference TRBV15 and TRBJ1-5, reads DAMVIQNPRYQVTQFGKPVTLSCSQTLNHNVMYWYQQKSSQAPKLLFHYYDKDFNNEADTPDNFQSRRPNTSFCFLDIRSPGLGDTAMYLCATTGTGDQPQHFGDGTRLSIL.

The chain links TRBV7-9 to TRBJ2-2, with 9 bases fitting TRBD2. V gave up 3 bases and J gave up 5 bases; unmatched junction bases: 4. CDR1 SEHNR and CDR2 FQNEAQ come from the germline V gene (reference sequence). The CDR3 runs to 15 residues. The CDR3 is CASSFLGLATGELFF. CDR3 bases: TGTGCCAGCAGCTTCCTGGGACTAGCAACCGGGGAGCTGTTTTTT.

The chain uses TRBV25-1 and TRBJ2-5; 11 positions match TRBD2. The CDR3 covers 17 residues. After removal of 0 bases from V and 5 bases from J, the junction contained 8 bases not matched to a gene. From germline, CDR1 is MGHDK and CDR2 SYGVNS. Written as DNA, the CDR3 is TGTGCCAGCAGTGAATACACACTAGCGGGGGCCAGGGAGACCCAGTACTTC. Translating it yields CASSEYTLAGARETQYF.

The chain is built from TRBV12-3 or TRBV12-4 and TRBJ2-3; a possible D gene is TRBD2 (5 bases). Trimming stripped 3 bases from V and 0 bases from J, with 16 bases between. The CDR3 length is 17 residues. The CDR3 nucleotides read TGTGCCAGCAGTTTGGTGCGGGCCGGTGCTAGCACAGATACGCAGTATTTT. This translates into CASSLVRAGASTDTQYF.

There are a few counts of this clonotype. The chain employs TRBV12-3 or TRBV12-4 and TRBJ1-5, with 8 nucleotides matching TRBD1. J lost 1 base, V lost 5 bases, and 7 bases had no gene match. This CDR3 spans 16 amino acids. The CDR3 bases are TGTGCCAGCAGTGCGGGCAGGGGGCAAAGCAATCAGCCCCAGCATTTT. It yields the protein CASSAGRGQSNQPQHF.

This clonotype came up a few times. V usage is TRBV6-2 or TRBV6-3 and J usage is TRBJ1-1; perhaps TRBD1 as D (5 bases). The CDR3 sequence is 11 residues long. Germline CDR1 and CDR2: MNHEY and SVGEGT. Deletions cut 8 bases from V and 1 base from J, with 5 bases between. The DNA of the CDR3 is TGTGCCAGCGGACAGAACACTGAAGCTTTCTTT. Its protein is CASGQNTEAFF.

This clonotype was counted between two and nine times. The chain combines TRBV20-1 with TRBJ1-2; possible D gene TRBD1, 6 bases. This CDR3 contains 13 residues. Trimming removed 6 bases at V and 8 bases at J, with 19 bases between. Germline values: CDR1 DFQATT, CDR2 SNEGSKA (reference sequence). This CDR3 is CSAPPGGTRGYTF. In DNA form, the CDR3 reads TGCAGTGCCCCCCCCGGAGGGACACGAGGCTACACCTTC.

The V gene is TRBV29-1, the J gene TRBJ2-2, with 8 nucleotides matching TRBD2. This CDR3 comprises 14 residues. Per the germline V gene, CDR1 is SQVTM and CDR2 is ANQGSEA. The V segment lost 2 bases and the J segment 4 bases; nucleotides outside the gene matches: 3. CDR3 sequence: CSVERGGATGELFF. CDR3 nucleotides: TGCAGCGTTGAACGGGGGGGGGCCACCGGGGAGCTGTTTTTT.